This TCR beta chain was observed in a study of cytomegalovirus exposure and HLA in healthy donors. Germline lookup yields CDR1 MRHNA and CDR2 SNTAGT. V was clipped by 2 bases and J by 5 bases, with 24 bases between them. CDR3 length equals 18 residues. TCRdb keeps only in-frame clones here, not all; method: immunoSEQ multiplex PCR. The sample consists of about 350,000 clones, roughly nine tenths of them appearing once. The chain joins TRBV6-4 to TRBJ2-5, with D possibly being TRBD2 (7 bases). This TCR came from a woman in her twenties or thirties in good health and CMV-seropositive. Sequences were obtained from PBMCs. The CDR3: CASSDPRTVGGRRETQYF. For the CDR3, the DNA is TGTGCCAGCAGTGACCCGCGGACAGTCGGGGGGCGTCGGGAGACCCAGTACTTC.